Each of the 14 T cell receptor beta chains below was sequenced from the same sample in a study of T cells in Graves' hyperthyroidism and ophthalmopathy. Template material for amplifying TCR beta CDR3 regions consisted of RNA transcripts. Carried out on the TCR CDR3, a first-round RT-PCR used the HTBI primer set. In TCRdb, the multiplex PCR reads were re-called with MiXCR into one record per CDR3 protein. The sample includes about 610,000 distinct CDR3 sequences, around 46% of them seen just once. Sequenced: peripheral blood or thyroid tissue (not recorded which). The receptors were gathered from a young woman with Graves' hyperthyroidism.

There are many counts of this clonotype. The gene calls are TRBV11-3 and TRBJ2-5; possible D gene TRBD1, 6 bases. V lost 4 bases, J lost 6 bases, and 15 bases lay in between. Germline assignment: CDR1 SGHNT and CDR2 YENEEA. The CDR3 is made up of 14 amino acids. CDR3 in DNA: TGTGCCAGCAGCTCTTTAACAGGGTGGAAGACCCAGTACTTC. Translating it yields CASSSLTGWKTQYF.

The chain employs TRBV7-2 and TRBJ2-3, with 8 nucleotides matching TRBD1. This CDR3 spans 15 amino acids. CDR1 SGHTA and CDR2 FQGNSA come from the germline V gene. Trimming took 7 bases from V and 1 from J; bases not matched to a gene: 7. CDR3 sequence reads: CASTFDRGGTDTQYF. CDR3 coding DNA: TGTGCCAGCACCTTTGACAGGGGTGGCACAGATACGCAGTATTTT.

At least ten counts were recorded for this clonotype. The chain links TRBV6-2 or TRBV6-3 to TRBJ2-5; TRBD1 agrees at 7 bases. This CDR3 spans 15 amino acids. Trimming cost V 6 bases and J 5 bases; bases outside gene matches: 12. CDR1 MNHEY and CDR2 SVGEGT come from the germline V gene. CDR3 DNA sequence: TGTGCCAGCAGCCGACAGGGTGCCGATAGGGAGACCCAGTACTTC. It is translated as CASSRQGADRETQYF.

This clonotype was observed many times. The rearrangement links TRBV12-3 or TRBV12-4 to TRBJ2-7; TRBD2 is a possible D gene (5 bases). Between the trimmed V and J ends, which lost 4 bases and 7 bases, there was a span of 11 bases. This CDR3 is built from 12 residues. The CDR3 DNA reads TGTGCCAGCAGTTCGCCTAGCTGGGAGCAGTACTTC. This sequence encodes CASSSPSWEQYF.

There are many counts of this clonotype. The chain couples TRBV4-1 to TRBJ2-7, with TRBD1 identical over 8 bases. The CDR3 length is 14 residues. Germline lookup yields CDR1 MGHRA and CDR2 YSYEKL. J was trimmed by 2 bases and V by 4 bases; bases with no gene match: 4. This chain's CDR3 is CASSLQDRAYEQYF. In DNA, the CDR3 is TGCGCCAGCAGCCTTCAGGACAGGGCCTACGAGCAGTACTTC.

The chain carries TRBV29-1 and TRBJ2-5; D not resolved. The germline V gene encodes CDR1 SQVTM and CDR2 ANQGSEA. CDR3 size: 9 residues. Deletions cut 8 bases from V and 2 bases from J, with 3 bases between. The CDR3 DNA reads TGCAGCTATCAAGAGACCCAGTACTTC. Protein product: CSYQETQYF.

The chain recombines TRBV7-8 with TRBJ2-5; 7 nucleotides align to TRBD2. J was trimmed by 1 base and V by 5 bases; bases with no gene match: 7. The CDR3 length is 15 residues. CDR1 is SGHVS, CDR2 FQNEAQ, per germline. DNA of the CDR3: TGTGCCAGCAGCGGAACCGGGACTATCCAAGAGACCCAGTACTTC. Its protein is CASSGTGTIQETQYF.

This clonotype was picked up many times. V usage is TRBV24-1 and J usage is TRBJ1-6; 7 bases are a match to TRBD1. V trimming: 7 bases; J trimming: 5 bases; junction bases outside the gene matches: 1. The CDR3 spans 13 residues. Germline CDR1 and CDR2: KGHDR and SFDVKD. For the CDR3, the DNA is TGTGCCACCAGGCAGGGGGATAATTCACCCCTCCACTTT. It yields the protein CATRQGDNSPLHF.

V and J are TRBV11-1 and TRBJ2-7; 8 positions agree with TRBD2. This CDR3 comprises 14 residues. V was pared by 7 bases and J by 4 bases, with 9 bases of the junction left unmatched. The germline V gene encodes CDR1 SGHAT and CDR2 FQDESV (reference sequence). The CDR3 spells CASNQEEREYEQYF. The CDR3 region has the DNA TGTGCCAGCAACCAAGAGGAGCGGGAGTACGAGCAGTACTTC. Full variable domain (missing parts from reference TRBV11-1 and TRBJ2-7): EAEVAQSPRYKITEKSQAVAFWCDPISGHATLYWYRQILGQGPELLVQFQDESVVDDSQLPKDRFSAERLKGVDSTLKIQPAELGDSAMYLCASNQEEREYEQYFGPGTRLTVT.

There are many counts of this clonotype. V and J are TRBV25-1 and TRBJ2-7; TRBD2 matches at 12 bases. In germline, CDR1 is MGHDK, CDR2 SYGVNS. The CDR3 has 16 residues. V shed 5 bases and J 5 bases; nucleotides not matched to a gene: 10. The CDR3 DNA follows: TGTGCCAGCAGTACGACTAGCGGGAGCCTCTTCGACGAGCAGTACTTC. Residues: CASSTTSGSLFDEQYF.

The genes are TRBV2 and TRBJ1-4; TRBD1 matches 7 bases. The CDR3 consists of 18 residues. Germline CDR1 and CDR2: SNHLY and FYNNEI. Germline trimming cut 6 bases from V and 0 bases from J; bases unmatched to any gene: 13. Here the CDR3 DNA reads TGTGCCAGCAGCTTACTTAATCCCGGGACAGCAACTAATGAAAAACTGTTTTTT. Protein sequence: CASSLLNPGTATNEKLFF. The whole variable domain, remainder taken from reference TRBV2 and TRBJ1-4, is EPEVTQTPSHQVTQMGQEVILRCVPISNHLYFYWYRQILGQKVEFLVSFYNNEISEKSEIFDDQFSVERPDGSNFTLKIRSTKLEDSAMYFCASSLLNPGTATNEKLFFGSGTQLSVL.

V usage is TRBV7-2 and J usage is TRBJ2-3; 9 nucleotides agree with TRBD2. The CDR3 consists of 16 residues. Germline V gene lookup returns CDR1 SGHTA and CDR2 FQGNSA. The trim removed 0 bases at V and 4 bases at J, leaving 5 bases unmatched. The CDR3 here is CASSLASGSLADTQYF. The CDR3 DNA reads TGTGCCAGCAGCTTAGCTAGCGGGAGTTTAGCAGATACGCAGTATTTT.

This clonotype was counted at least ten times. The chain combines TRBV19 with TRBJ1-2; D remains ambiguous. Per germline, CDR1 LNHDA and CDR2 SQIVND (reference sequence). This CDR3 is 13 amino acids long. The V and J ends lost 4 bases and 8 bases respectively, with 14 bases between them. CDR3 residues: CASSRSRNGGYTF. For the CDR3, the DNA is TGTGCCAGTAGTAGGAGTCGAAACGGGGGCTACACCTTC.

This clonotype was seen at least ten times. V usage is TRBV5-6 and J usage is TRBJ2-5; 13 positions match TRBD2. The V segment lost 3 bases and the J segment 4 bases; nucleotides outside the gene matches: 6. CDR3 length: 16 amino acids. The germline V gene encodes CDR1 SGHDT and CDR2 YYEEEE. CDR3 protein: CASSWGLAGRGETQYF. The CDR3, as DNA: TGTGCCAGCAGCTGGGGACTAGCGGGAAGGGGAGAGACCCAGTACTTC.